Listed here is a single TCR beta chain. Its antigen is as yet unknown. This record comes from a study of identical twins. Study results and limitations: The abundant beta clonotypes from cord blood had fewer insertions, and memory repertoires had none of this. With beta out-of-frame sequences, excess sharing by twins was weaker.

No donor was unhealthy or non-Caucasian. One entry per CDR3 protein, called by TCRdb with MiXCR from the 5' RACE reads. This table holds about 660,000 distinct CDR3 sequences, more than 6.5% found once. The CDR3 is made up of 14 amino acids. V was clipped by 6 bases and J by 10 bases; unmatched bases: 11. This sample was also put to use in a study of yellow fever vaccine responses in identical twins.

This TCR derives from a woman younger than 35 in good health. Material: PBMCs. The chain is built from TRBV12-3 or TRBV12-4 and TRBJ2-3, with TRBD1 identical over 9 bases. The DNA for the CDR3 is TGTGCCAGCAGCCAAGGGACAGGGAGGGACGCGCAGTATTTT. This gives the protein CASSQGTGRDAQYF.